The following is a T cell receptor beta chain sequence with its context. In the original processing: Quantification of nucleated cells was approximated via reference gene primer amplification. Repertoires were generated with immunoSEQ multiplex PCR, while TCRdb's copy carries only in-frame clones and drops some. V, J and clone size derive from that table, while D and trimming were established from the DNA sequence. In the table there are about 160,000 clones, under 95% of which are singletons. The data belong to a study of blood T cell repertoires in COVID-19. Study-wide background: The cDNA or gDNA used as material had been derived from T cells, B-cell-depleted T cells, or PBMCs.

Trimming at V came to 0 bases and at J to 4 bases, leaving 3 bases not matched to a gene. The CDR3 is 14 residues long. Germline V gene data show CDR1 as SGHRS and CDR2 as YFSETQ. The source is a man aged 18 to 30 with acute or convalescent COVID-19. This rearrangement joins TRBV5-1 to TRBJ2-7, with TRBD1 matching 8 bases. Sequenced material: peripheral blood. The CDR3 sequence: CASSLAGGRYEQYF. The DNA for the CDR3 is TGCGCCAGCAGCTTGGCAGGGGGCAGGTACGAGCAGTACTTC.